This TCR beta chain was recovered during a study of Ad26.COV2.S vaccination and SARS-CoV-2 variants. Treatment indicated: 15 to 20 received Ad26.COV2.S at low or high dose, single or two shots; several received placebo; per-sample allocation not given. Day 63 after the first injection of vaccine or placebo was the sampling time. CDR3 length equals 15 residues. Germline V gene sequence: CDR1 SGHNT, CDR2 YENEEA. The V segment lost 2 bases and the J segment 16 bases; nucleotides outside the gene matches: 15. Repertoires were generated with immunoSEQ multiplex PCR, while TCRdb's copy carries only in-frame clones and drops some. The sample records a few hundred thousand clones, approximately 83% being singletons.

This TCR was sampled from a person aged 18-60 years who received the Ad26.COV2.S COVID-19 vaccine or a placebo. The rearrangement uses TRBV11-3 and TRBJ2-1, with 9 nucleotides matching TRBD2. The sample was peripheral blood, taken in a trial of Ad26.COV2.S vaccine versus placebo. Here the CDR3 DNA reads TGTGCCAGCAGCTTACCGTTCCGAGGGCGGGAGGGCCTTTTCTTC. As protein: CASSLPFRGREGLFF.